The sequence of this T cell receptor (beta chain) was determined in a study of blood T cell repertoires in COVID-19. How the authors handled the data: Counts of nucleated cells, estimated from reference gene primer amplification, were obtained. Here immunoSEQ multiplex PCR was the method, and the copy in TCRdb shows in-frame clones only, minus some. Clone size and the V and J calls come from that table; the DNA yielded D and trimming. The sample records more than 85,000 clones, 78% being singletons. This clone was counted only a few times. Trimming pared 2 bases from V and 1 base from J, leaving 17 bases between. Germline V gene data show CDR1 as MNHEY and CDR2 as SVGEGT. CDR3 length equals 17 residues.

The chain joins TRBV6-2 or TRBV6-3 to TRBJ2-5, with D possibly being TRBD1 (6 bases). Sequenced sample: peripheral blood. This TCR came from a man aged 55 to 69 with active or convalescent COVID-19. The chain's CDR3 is CASSYRFGQPTQETQYF. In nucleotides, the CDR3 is TGTGCCAGCAGTTACAGGTTCGGACAGCCGACCCAAGAGACCCAGTACTTC.